This TCR beta chain is from a study of ipilimumab plus nivolumab after autologous stem cell transplantation. The wider study: Both relapsed and primary refractory DLBCL were included.

Sequenced by immunoSEQ multiplex PCR; TCRdb stores in-frame clones only, minus some. The repertoire holds over 80,000 clones, 83% seen once, with 2.2% in the top ten. Deletions cut 8 bases from V and 2 bases from J, with 15 bases between. Germline V lookup: CDR1 SGHVS, CDR2 FQNEAQ. The CDR3 is 14 residues long. Starting 14 to 28 days after autologous transplant, ipilimumab 1 mg/kg was given. Patients got 3 mg/kg IV nivolumab weeks 1, 4, 7, 10, then biweekly through week 26. The starting material was PBMCs, obtained in a trial of ipilimumab plus nivolumab as post-transplant consolidation. This TCR was sampled from a male donor with diffuse large B-cell lymphoma. The chain employs TRBV7-8 and TRBJ1-2; possibly TRBD1 for D (5 bases). The CDR3 protein is CASSRKGPNYGYTF. CDR3 coding DNA: TGTGCCAGCTCCAGAAAGGGACCCAACTATGGCTACACCTTC.